These T cell receptor beta chains were read from a single sample in a study of blood T cell repertoires in COVID-19. Sequencing used immunoSEQ multiplex PCR; TCRdb keeps in-frame clones, though not all of them. The sample includes some 43,000 clones, approximately 88% of them seen just once. The sequencing input was peripheral blood. The receptors were sampled from a man between 60 and 70 years old with active COVID-19. Both conserved end residues are part of each CDR3. The D gene is left open where the match is weak. A row's size may be missing; if present it is once, few, many or a size class.

>.|TRBV15|.|TRBJ2-7
CATSKARGYEQYF
TGTGCCACCAGCAAAGCCAGGGGTTACGAGCAGTACTTC
>.|TRBV5-8|.|TRBJ2-7
CAPGKGEHYEQYF
TGTGCCCCCGGGAAGGGTGAGCACTACGAGCAGTACTTC
>.|TRBV5-1|.|TRBJ2-3
CASTRRGERRTDTQYF
TGCGCCAGCACCCGCCGCGGGGAGAGGCGCACAGATACGCAGTATTTT
>.|TRBV3-1/TRBV3-2|.|TRBJ2-7
CASSQAVSTVTSYEQYF
TGTGCCAGCAGCCAAGCGGTTTCAACAGTTACCTCCTACGAGCAGTACTTC
>few|TRBV4-2|TRBD2|TRBJ2-2
CASSQDAGGTGELFF
TGTGCCAGCAGCCAAGATGCGGGGGGTACCGGGGAGCTGTTTTTT
>.|TRBV6-2/TRBV6-3|TRBD1|TRBJ1-5
CASSKDRGFRDQPQHF
TGTGCCAGCAGTAAAGACAGGGGGTTTAGGGATCAGCCCCAGCATTTT
>.|TRBV9|TRBD1|TRBJ2-7
CASSAGTAYEQYF
TGTGCCAGCAGCGCCGGGACAGCCTACGAGCAGTACTTC
>.|TRBV6-5|TRBD1|TRBJ1-1
CASSRTGRTEAFF
TGTGCCAGCAGTAGGACAGGGAGAACTGAAGCTTTCTTT
>.|TRBV24-1|.|TRBJ2-1
CATSDRTGSGDEQFF
TGTGCCACCAGTGATCGAACGGGGTCAGGGGATGAGCAGTTCTTC
>.|TRBV12-3/TRBV12-4|.|TRBJ2-1
CASGRLTNEQFF
TGTGCCAGCGGGAGGCTAACGAATGAGCAGTTCTTC
>.|TRBV18|.|TRBJ2-2
CASSPGTDVTGELFF
TGTGCCAGCTCACCTGGGACTGACGTCACCGGGGAGCTGTTTTTT
>.|TRBV7-2|TRBD2|TRBJ2-5
CASSLERGAKYGTQYF
TGTGCCAGCAGCTTAGAGCGGGGCGCGAAGTATGGGACCCAGTACTTC
>.|TRBV14|.|TRBJ2-6
CASSQASGANVLTF
TGTGCCAGCAGCCAAGCGTCTGGGGCCAACGTCCTGACTTTC
>.|TRBV28|TRBD2|TRBJ2-3
CASTRAGGTDTQYF
TGTGCCAGCACCCGAGCGGGAGGCACAGATACGCAGTATTTT
>.|TRBV7-9|TRBD1|TRBJ2-5
CASSQQGAGETQYF
TGTGCCAGCAGCCAACAGGGGGCCGGAGAGACCCAGTACTTC
>.|TRBV7-2|.|TRBJ1-2
CASSDVGGNYGYTF
TGTGCCAGCAGCGATGTCGGGGGAAACTATGGCTACACCTTC
>.|TRBV25-1|.|TRBJ2-7
CASPPAGPQDEQYF
TGTGCCAGCCCTCCCGCGGGGCCTCAGGACGAGCAGTACTTC
>once|TRBV9|.|TRBJ1-6
CASSAYNSPLHF
TGTGCCAGCAGCGCTTATAATTCACCCCTCCACTTT
>.|TRBV7-2|TRBD1|TRBJ2-4
CASSDRTGGDIQYF
TGTGCCAGCAGCGATAGGACAGGGGGAGACATTCAGTACTTC
>.|TRBV6-2/TRBV6-3|TRBD1|TRBJ1-1
CASSDLQGAEAFF
TGTGCCAGCAGTGACCTACAGGGGGCTGAAGCTTTCTTT
>.|TRBV19|TRBD2|TRBJ2-1
CASTGQRGARFEQFF
TGTGCCAGCACAGGGCAGCGGGGGGCTCGATTCGAGCAGTTCTTC
>.|TRBV7-8|TRBD1|TRBJ2-1
CASSFLDRGTDEQFF
TGTGCCAGCAGCTTTCTGGACAGGGGGACAGATGAGCAGTTCTTC
>few|TRBV28|.|TRBJ1-1
CASSPASRGWKAFF
TGTGCCAGCAGTCCCGCCTCCAGGGGATGGAAAGCTTTCTTT
>.|TRBV11-2|TRBD2|TRBJ2-3
CASSSLGKAGGHTDTQYF
TGTGCCAGCAGCTCCCTTGGAAAAGCGGGGGGACACACAGATACGCAGTATTTT
>few|TRBV5-5|.|TRBJ1-5
CASSLGTGSDPQHF
TGTGCCAGCAGCTTGGGGACTGGGTCAGACCCCCAGCATTTT
>.|TRBV5-1|.|TRBJ1-6
CASSLDFPTAASPLHF
TGCGCCAGCAGCTTGGATTTTCCCACTGCGGCTTCACCCCTCCACTTT
>.|TRBV11-2|.|TRBJ1-2
CASSSTENYGYTF
TGTGCCAGCAGCTCGACGGAGAACTATGGCTACACCTTC
>.|TRBV20-1|.|TRBJ1-1
CSASEQVTMNTEAFF
TGCAGTGCTAGTGAGCAGGTAACCATGAACACTGAAGCTTTCTTT
>.|TRBV6-5|TRBD2|TRBJ2-1
CASRGSGRANEQFF
TGTGCCAGCAGAGGGAGCGGGAGGGCCAATGAGCAGTTCTTC
>.|TRBV14|.|TRBJ2-2
CASSQGQAGGELFF
TGTGCCAGCAGCCAAGGACAGGCCGGCGGGGAGCTGTTTTTT
>.|TRBV18|TRBD1|TRBJ1-2
CASSPTGTGGSGYTF
TGTGCCAGCTCACCTACCGGGACAGGGGGCTCTGGCTACACCTTC
>.|TRBV4-1|TRBD1|TRBJ1-2
CASSQTGQGARYGYTF
TGCGCCAGCAGCCAGACGGGACAGGGGGCGCGATATGGCTACACCTTC
>.|TRBV27|TRBD1|TRBJ2-7
CASSPIQGQGWEQYF
TGTGCCAGCAGCCCCATTCAGGGACAGGGCTGGGAGCAGTACTTC
>.|TRBV28|TRBD1|TRBJ2-7
CASSLLPGTGDEQYF
TGTGCCAGCAGTTTATTACCCGGGACAGGGGACGAGCAGTACTTC
>.|TRBV19|.|TRBJ2-5
CASSIAHQREGGETQYF
TGTGCCAGTAGTATCGCCCACCAGCGCGAAGGCGGAGAGACCCAGTACTTC
>few|TRBV2|TRBD1|TRBJ2-7
CASRRTGWEQYF
TGTGCCAGCAGGCGGACAGGGTGGGAGCAGTACTTC
>.|TRBV5-8|.|TRBJ1-5
CASSDYEAAGNQPQHF
TGTGCCAGCAGCGACTACGAGGCAGCGGGTAATCAGCCCCAGCATTTT
>.|TRBV25-1|.|TRBJ2-3
CASSVLSGDSTDTQYF
TGTGCCAGCAGTGTCCTTAGCGGAGACAGCACAGATACGCAGTATTTT
>once|TRBV11-1|TRBD1|TRBJ2-2
CASSTGTGGTGELFF
TGTGCCAGCAGTACCGGGACAGGGGGTACCGGGGAGCTGTTTTTT
>.|TRBV12-3/TRBV12-4|.|TRBJ2-1
CASSPSFEQFF
TGTGCCAGCAGTCCTAGCTTTGAGCAGTTCTTC
>once|TRBV7-3|TRBD1|TRBJ1-2
CASSPGGQGNYGYTF
TGTGCCAGCAGCCCAGGGGGACAGGGAAACTATGGCTACACCTTC